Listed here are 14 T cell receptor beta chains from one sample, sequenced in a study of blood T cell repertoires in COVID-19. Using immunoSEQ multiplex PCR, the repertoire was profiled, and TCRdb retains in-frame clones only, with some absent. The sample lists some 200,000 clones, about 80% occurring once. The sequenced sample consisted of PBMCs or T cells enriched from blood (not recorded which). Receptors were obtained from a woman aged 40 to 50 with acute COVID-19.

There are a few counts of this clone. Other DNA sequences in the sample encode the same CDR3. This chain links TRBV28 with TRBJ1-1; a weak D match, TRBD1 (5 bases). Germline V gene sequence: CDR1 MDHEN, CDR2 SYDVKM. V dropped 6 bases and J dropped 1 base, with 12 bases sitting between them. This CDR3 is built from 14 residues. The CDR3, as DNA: TGTGCCAGCAGCCTATCGGGGGGGAACACTGAAGCTTTCTTT. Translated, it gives CASSLSGGNTEAFF.

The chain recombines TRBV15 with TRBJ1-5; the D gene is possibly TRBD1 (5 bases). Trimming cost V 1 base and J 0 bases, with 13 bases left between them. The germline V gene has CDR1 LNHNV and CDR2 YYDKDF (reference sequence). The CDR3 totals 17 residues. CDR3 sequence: CATSRGSGRGSNQPQHF. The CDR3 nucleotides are TGTGCCACCAGCAGAGGATCAGGGCGGGGTAGCAATCAGCCCCAGCATTTT.

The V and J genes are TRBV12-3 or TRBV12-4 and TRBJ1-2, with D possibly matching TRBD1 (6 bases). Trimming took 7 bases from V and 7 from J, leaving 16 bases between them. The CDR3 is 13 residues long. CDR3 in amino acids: CASTFRGAGGYTF. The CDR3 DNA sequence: TGTGCCAGCACCTTCCGGGGGGCGGGTGGCTACACCTTC.

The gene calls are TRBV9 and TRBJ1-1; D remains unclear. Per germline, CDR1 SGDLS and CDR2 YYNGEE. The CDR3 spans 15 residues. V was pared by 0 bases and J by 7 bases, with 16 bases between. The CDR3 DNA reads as TGTGCCAGCAGCGTAGAGTTCAGCGGAGCTGTTGAAGCTTTCTTT. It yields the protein CASSVEFSGAVEAFF.

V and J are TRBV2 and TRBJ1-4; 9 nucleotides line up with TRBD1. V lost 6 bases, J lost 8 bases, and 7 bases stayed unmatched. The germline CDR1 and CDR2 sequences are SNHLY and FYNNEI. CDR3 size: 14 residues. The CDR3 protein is CASRGGTGSEKLFF. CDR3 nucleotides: TGTGCCAGCAGGGGGGGGACAGGGAGCGAAAAACTGTTTTTT. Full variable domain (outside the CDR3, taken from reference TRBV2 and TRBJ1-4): EPEVTQTPSHQVTQMGQEVILRCVPISNHLYFYWYRQILGQKVEFLVSFYNNEISEKSEIFDDQFSVERPDGSNFTLKIRSTKLEDSAMYFCASRGGTGSEKLFFGSGTQLSVL.

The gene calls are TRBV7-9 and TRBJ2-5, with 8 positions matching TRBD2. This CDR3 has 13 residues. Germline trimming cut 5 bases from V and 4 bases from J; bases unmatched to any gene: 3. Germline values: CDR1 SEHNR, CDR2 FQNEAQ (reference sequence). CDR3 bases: TGTGCCAGCAGCATGACTAGCGCAGAGACCCAGTACTTC. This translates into CASSMTSAETQYF. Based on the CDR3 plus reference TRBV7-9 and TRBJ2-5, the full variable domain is DTGVSQNPRHKITKRGQNVTFRCDPISEHNRLYWYRQTLGQGPEFLTYFQNEAQLEKSRLLSDRFSAERPKGSFSTLEIQRTEQGDSAMYLCASSMTSAETQYFGPGTRLLVL.

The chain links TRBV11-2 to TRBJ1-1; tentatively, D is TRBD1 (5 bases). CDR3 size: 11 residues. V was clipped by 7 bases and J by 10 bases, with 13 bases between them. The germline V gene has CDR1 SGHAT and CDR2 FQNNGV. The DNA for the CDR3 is TGTGCCAGCACCACTGACGGGGGAGCTTTCTTT. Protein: CASTTDGGAFF.

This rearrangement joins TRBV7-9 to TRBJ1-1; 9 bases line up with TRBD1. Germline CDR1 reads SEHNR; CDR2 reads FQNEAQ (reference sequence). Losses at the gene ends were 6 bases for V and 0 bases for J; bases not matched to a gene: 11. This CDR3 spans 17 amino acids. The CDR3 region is CASSSQAGTGLNTEAFF. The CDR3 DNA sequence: TGTGCCAGCAGTTCCCAGGCCGGGACAGGGCTGAACACTGAAGCTTTCTTT.

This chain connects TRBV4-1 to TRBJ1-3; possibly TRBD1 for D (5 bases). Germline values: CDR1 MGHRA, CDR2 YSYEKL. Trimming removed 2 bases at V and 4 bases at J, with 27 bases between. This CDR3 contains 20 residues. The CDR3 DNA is TGCGCCAGCAGCCAACTAATAGTGGGGGGGGGTAGAGTTTCGGGAAACACCATATATTTT. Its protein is CASSQLIVGGGRVSGNTIYF.

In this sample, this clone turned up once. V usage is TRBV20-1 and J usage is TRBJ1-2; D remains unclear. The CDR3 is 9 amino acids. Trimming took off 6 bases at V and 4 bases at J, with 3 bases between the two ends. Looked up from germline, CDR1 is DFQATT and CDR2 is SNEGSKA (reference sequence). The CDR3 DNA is TGCAGTGCCGGCTATGGCTACACCTTC. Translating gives CSAGYGYTF.

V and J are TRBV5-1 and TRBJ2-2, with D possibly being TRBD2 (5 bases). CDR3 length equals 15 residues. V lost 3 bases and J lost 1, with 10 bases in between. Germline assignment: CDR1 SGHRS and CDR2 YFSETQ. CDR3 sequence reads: CASSSGGGNTGELFF. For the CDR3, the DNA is TGCGCCAGCAGCTCCGGCGGAGGGAACACCGGGGAGCTGTTTTTT.

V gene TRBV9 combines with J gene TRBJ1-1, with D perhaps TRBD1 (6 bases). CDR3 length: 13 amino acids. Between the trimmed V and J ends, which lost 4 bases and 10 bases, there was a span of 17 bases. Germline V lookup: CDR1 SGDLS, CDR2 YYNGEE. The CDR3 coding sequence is TGTGCCAGCAGCATATATACAGGGAGTAGAGCTTTCTTT. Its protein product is CASSIYTGSRAFF.

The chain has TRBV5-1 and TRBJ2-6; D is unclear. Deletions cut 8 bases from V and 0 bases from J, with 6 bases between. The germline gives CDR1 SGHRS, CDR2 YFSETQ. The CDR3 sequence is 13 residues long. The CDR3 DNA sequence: TGCGCCAGTAGAAGCTCTGGGGCCAACGTCCTGACTTTC. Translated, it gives CASRSSGANVLTF.

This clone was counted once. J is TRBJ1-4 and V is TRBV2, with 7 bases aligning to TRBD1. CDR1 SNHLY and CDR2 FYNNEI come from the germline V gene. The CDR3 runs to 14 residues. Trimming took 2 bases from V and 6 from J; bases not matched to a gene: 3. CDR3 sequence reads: CASSELGTDEKLFF. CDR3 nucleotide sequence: TGTGCCAGCAGTGAACTAGGGACAGATGAAAAACTGTTTTTT.